What follows is one T cell receptor (beta chain) and its context. TCRdb's table, derived via immunoSEQ multiplex PCR, lists solely in-frame clones and lacks some. The data show roughly 80,000 clones, around 86% seen once. The J segment lost 2 bases and the V segment lost 3 bases, leaving 4 bases of the junction unmatched. Per the germline V gene, CDR1 is LNHNV and CDR2 is YYDKDF (reference sequence). This CDR3 contains 17 residues. This record comes from a study of OX40 agonist ivuxolimab in advanced cancers. Study at large: Hepatocellular carcinoma, melanoma, renal cell or head and neck cancer affected the dose-escalation patients.

The gene calls are TRBV15 and TRBJ2-3, with 14 bases that match TRBD2. This clonotype was obtained from an adult with an advanced solid tumor such as melanoma, head and neck, liver or kidney cancer. Sequences were derived from CD4+ or CD8+ T cells sorted from blood, sampled in a trial of the OX40 agonist ivuxolimab. The DNA of the CDR3 is TGTGCCACCAGCAGGGGGACTAGCGGGGGAATCACAGATACGCAGTATTTT. It encodes CATSRGTSGGITDTQYF.